Each of the 11 T cell receptor beta chains below was sequenced from the same sample in a study of blood T cell dynamics during melanoma immunotherapy. Only in-frame clones appear in the TCRdb table, and some are missing; sequencing was by immunoSEQ multiplex PCR. The data hold 15,000 to 20,000 clones, with 80% to 95% observed a single time. Time point defined: pre-treatment baseline. The material sequenced was blood, taken from a patient treated with checkpoint blockade. All receptors derive from a human donor with melanoma.

This clone showed up just a few times. This chain joins TRBV27 and TRBJ1-2, with D tentatively TRBD1 (6 bases). The CDR3 is made up of 17 amino acids. Germline V gene sequence: CDR1 MNHEY, CDR2 SMNVEV (reference sequence). V gave up 6 bases and J gave up 2 bases, with 22 bases separating them. The CDR3 DNA reads TGTGCCAGCAGCCCAGTAGGGGGGGGCGTACTCAACTATGGCTACACCTTC. Its protein is CASSPVGGGVLNYGYTF.

The chain couples TRBV15 to TRBJ1-5; D not certain. V gave up 0 bases and J gave up 0 bases, with 12 bases separating them. CDR3 length: 17 residues. Germline-derived CDR1 and CDR2 are LNHNV and YYDKDF (reference sequence). This chain's CDR3 is CATSRDPRETSNQPQHF. The CDR3 region has the DNA TGTGCCACCAGCAGAGATCCCCGAGAAACTAGCAATCAGCCCCAGCATTTT.

DNA for the CDR3: TGTGCCAGCAGCCACCACAGGGTTGGGGGAGAGACCCAGTACTTC. Translation: CASSHHRVGGETQYF. The V call is TRBV5-4, the J call TRBJ2-5; D possibly corresponds to TRBD1 (6 bases). CDR1 SGHNT and CDR2 YYREEE come from the germline V gene (reference sequence). The CDR3 has 15 residues. With 4 bases removed from V and 4 bases from J, the gap between germline ends came to 17 bases.

This clone has only a few counts. The chain has TRBV2 and TRBJ1-2; TRBD1 aligns across 7 bases. Trimming took 6 bases from V and 2 from J; bases not matched to a gene: 6. The germline V gene encodes CDR1 SNHLY and CDR2 FYNNEI. The CDR3 extends over 14 amino acids. CDR3 in amino acids: CASRAGTANYGYTF. In DNA, the CDR3 is TGTGCCAGCAGAGCCGGGACAGCCAACTATGGCTACACCTTC.

The V gene is TRBV5-1, the J gene TRBJ1-2; D gene uncertain. Germline CDR1 reads SGHRS; CDR2 reads YFSETQ. This CDR3 is 12 amino acids long. Between the trimmed V and J ends, which lost 1 base and 6 bases, there was a span of 7 bases. Here the CDR3 DNA reads TGCGCCAGCAGCTTGAGTCGGAATGGCTACACCTTC. Translated, it gives CASSLSRNGYTF.

The genes are TRBV4-3 and TRBJ1-4; D not certain. This CDR3 is 18 amino acids long. V was pared by 1 base and J by 0 bases, with 15 bases between. Germline V gene lookup returns CDR1 LGHNA and CDR2 YSLEER. The CDR3 sequence is CASSQGKGGPATNEKLFF. CDR3 coding DNA: TGCGCCAGCAGCCAAGGGAAGGGAGGACCTGCAACTAATGAAAAACTGTTTTTT.

As DNA, the CDR3 is TGTGCCAGCAGCTACCGTAGGGACATTGTTACGCAGTATTTT. Translating gives CASSYRRDIVTQYF. The gene calls are TRBV6-5 and TRBJ2-3; D is possibly TRBD1 (6 bases). The CDR3 loop spans 14 amino acids. Trimming pared 6 bases from V and 8 bases from J, leaving 18 bases between. Per the germline V gene, CDR1 is MNHEY and CDR2 is SVGAGI.

The chain links TRBV5-6 to TRBJ2-7, with D possibly being TRBD1 (5 bases). V lost 1 base to trimming and J lost 6 bases, with 14 bases between them. Germline CDR1 reads SGHDT; CDR2 reads YYEEEE. The CDR3 is 14 residues long. Written as DNA, the CDR3 is TGTGCCAGCAGCTTGTGGGGCAGTAAGGTCGAGCAGTACTTC. This translates into CASSLWGSKVEQYF.

The V call is TRBV7-9, the J call TRBJ1-1; TRBD1 matches 10 bases. J gave up 9 bases and V 6 bases, and 13 bases lay outside the gene matches. Germline V gene lookup returns CDR1 SEHNR and CDR2 FQNEAQ (reference sequence). The CDR3 length is 15 residues. The DNA of the CDR3 is TGTGCCAGCAGTTTCTCCGGGACAGGGGCGTCACAAGCTTTCTTT. Protein sequence: CASSFSGTGASQAFF.

V gene TRBV7-9 combines with J gene TRBJ1-6; 7 bases agree with TRBD1. The length of the CDR3 is 15 residues. With V trimmed by 5 bases and J by 8 bases, 9 bases remained unmatched. Germline assignment: CDR1 SEHNR and CDR2 FQNEAQ (reference sequence). The chain's CDR3 is CASSNTGADDSPLHF. The DNA of the CDR3 is TGTGCCAGCAGCAACACAGGGGCTGATGATTCACCCCTCCACTTT.

CDR3 residues: CASSGGTSVYNEQFF. For the CDR3, the DNA is TGTGCCAGCAGCGGCGGGACTAGCGTTTACAATGAGCAGTTCTTC. The chain has TRBV5-8 and TRBJ2-1; 10 bases are shared with TRBD2. After removal of 4 bases from V and 4 bases from J, the junction contained 5 bases not matched to a gene. Germline loops: CDR1 SGHTS, CDR2 YDEGEE. The CDR3 length is 15 residues.